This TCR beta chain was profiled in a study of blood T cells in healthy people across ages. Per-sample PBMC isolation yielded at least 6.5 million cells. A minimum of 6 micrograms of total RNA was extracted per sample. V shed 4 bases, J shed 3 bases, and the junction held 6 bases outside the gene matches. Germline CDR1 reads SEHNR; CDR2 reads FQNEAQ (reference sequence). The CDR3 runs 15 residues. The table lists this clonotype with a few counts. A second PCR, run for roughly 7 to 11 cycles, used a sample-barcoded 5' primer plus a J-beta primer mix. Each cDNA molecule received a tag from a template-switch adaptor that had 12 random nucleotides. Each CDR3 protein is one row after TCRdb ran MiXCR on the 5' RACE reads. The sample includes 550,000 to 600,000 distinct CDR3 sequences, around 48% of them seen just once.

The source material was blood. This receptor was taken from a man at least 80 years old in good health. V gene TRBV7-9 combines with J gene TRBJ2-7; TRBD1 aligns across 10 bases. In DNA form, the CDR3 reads TGTGCCAGCAGCTCGCAGACAGGGGGCGGCTACGAGCAGTACTTC. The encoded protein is CASSSQTGGGYEQYF.